This T cell receptor beta chain is drawn from a study of cytotoxic CD8 clonotypes in ibrutinib-treated CLL. Study-level findings and limits: The study sampled sustained-remission and progressing patients at different times. Baseline clonality exceeded age-matched healthy donors and tracked circulating CD8+ T-cell counts.

As to this clone: Its antigen is not identified.

The method was immunoSEQ multiplex PCR; TCRdb's version includes in-frame clones alone and lacks a portion of them. The table shows roughly 180,000 clones, with approximately 68% occurring only once. The CDR3 sequence is 15 residues long. Trimming removed 6 bases at V and 5 bases at J, with 20 bases between. From germline, CDR1 is SGHRS and CDR2 YFSETQ. The chain has TRBV5-1 and TRBJ1-1; D gene ambiguous. This sample comprised PBMCs, obtained after 24 months of ibrutinib treatment. The clonotype originates from a human donor with chronic lymphocytic leukemia. CDR3 bases: TGCGCCAGCAAATGGGTGACCCCAGGTGGGACTGAAGCTTTCTTT. Protein: CASKWVTPGGTEAFF. The full variable domain, in which reference TRBV5-1 and TRBJ1-1 provide the parts outside the CDR3, is KAGVTQTPRYLIKTRGQQVTLSCSPISGHRSVSWYQQTPGQGLQFLFEYFSETQRNKGNFPGRFSGRQFSNSRSEMNVSTLELGDSALYLCASKWVTPGGTEAFFGQGTRLTVV.